Here is one T cell receptor beta chain with its context. The data are from a study of OX40 agonist ivuxolimab in advanced cancers. The repertoire was sequenced with immunoSEQ multiplex PCR; TCRdb's copy has only in-frame clones and lacks some. The sample shows around 70,000 clones, roughly 78% of them seen only once. The V gene's germline CDR1 is SGHTA and CDR2 FQGNSA. The CDR3 totals 14 residues. V was trimmed by 1 base and J by 6 bases, leaving 9 bases between them. The starting material was CD4+ or CD8+ T cells sorted from blood, obtained in a trial of the OX40 agonist ivuxolimab. The receptor was derived from an adult with an advanced solid tumor such as melanoma, head and neck, liver or kidney cancer. The chain has TRBV7-2 and TRBJ2-2; D gene unclear. The CDR3 nucleotides are TGTGCCAGCAGCTTAGGTCGCTCACCCGGGGAGCTGTTTTTT. Protein sequence: CASSLGRSPGELFF.